This TCR beta chain was documented in a study of T-cell memory formation after mild COVID-19. CDR1 and CDR2 (germline): LNHDA, SQIVND (reference sequence). V gave up 3 bases and J gave up 3 bases, with 9 bases separating them. This CDR3 has 13 residues. Remarks on this clonotype: The target antigen is unknown.

Constant-segment primers served in 5'RACE that generated TCR alpha and TCR beta cDNA libraries bearing sample barcodes and UMIs. TCRdb re-called the 5' RACE reads with MiXCR, one entry per CDR3 protein. The sample lists under 300,000 distinct CDR3 sequences, 18% occurring once. Overall study results and limits: The study detected some responding clones in pre-infection memory, suggesting cross-reactive memory joined.

Sequencing was done on a sample of PBMCs or a T cell subset sorted from them (not recorded which). The sequence was collected from a man aged 18 to 35 who had mild COVID-19 (a few samples of this study predate the infection). Cell type and time point are not known. The chain uses TRBV19 and TRBJ2-7, with D uncertain. This CDR3 is CASSIWQDYEQYF. DNA for the CDR3: TGTGCCAGTAGTATTTGGCAGGACTACGAGCAGTACTTC.